This is a list of T cell receptor beta chains from one sample in a study of shared clonotypes between healthy human individuals. The data were produced by immunoSEQ multiplex PCR, yet TCRdb's version contains in-frame clones alone and is incomplete. The data show around 980,000 clones, 70% to 80% seen once. What was sequenced was memory CD4+ T cells from PBMCs. The source is a man between 18 and 29 years old in good health. Some clones in this sample may be carry-over from other donors' samples. Each CDR3 is given with its conserved first and last residue. A D gene is named only where the DNA matches it firmly. Expanded clones are given a class, and other clones once, few, many or no size at all.

D	J	V	length	size	DNA	CDR3
NA	TRBJ2-7	TRBV6-5	16	once	TGTGCCAGCAGTTACTCAAGTACGGGTAGGCCTGGTGAGCAGTACTTC	CASSYSSTGRPGEQYF
NA	TRBJ1-2	TRBV11-2	15	NA	TGTGCCAGCAGCCCCTCCCTCGGAGACTTCTATGGCTACACCTTC	CASSPSLGDFYGYTF
TRBD2	TRBJ2-5	TRBV2	15	NA	TGTGCCAGCAGGGATGGACTAGCGGGAGGGCCTGTAGAGTACTTC	CASRDGLAGGPVEYF
TRBD2	TRBJ2-3	TRBV2	14	once	TGTGCCAGCCGACTAGCGGGGAGCACAGATACGCAGTATTTT	CASRLAGSTDTQYF
NA	TRBJ2-7	TRBV28	16	NA	TGTGCCAGCCGGCCTTCCCCCGGCCAGGGCTCCTACGAGCAGTACTTC	CASRPSPGQGSYEQYF
NA	TRBJ2-3	TRBV6-1	14	NA	TGTGCCAGCAGTGAAACTAGTCGGGTGGATACGCAGTATTTT	CASSETSRVDTQYF
NA	TRBJ1-4	TRBV28	14	once	TGTGCCAGCAGTGAGGGAGAGGCGTCTTCGAAACTGTTTTTT	CASSEGEASSKLFF
NA	TRBJ1-4	TRBV28	11	NA	TGTGCGGGGGGGGTTAATGAAAAACTGTTTTTT	CAGGVNEKLFF
NA	TRBJ1-2	TRBV10-3	12	NA	TGTGCCATCAGTGAGGGGCTCTATGGCTACACCTTC	CAISEGLYGYTF
NA	TRBJ2-5	TRBV19	13	NA	TGTGCCACCAGACAGGCAGACCAAGAGACCCAGTACTTC	CATRQADQETQYF
NA	TRBJ2-3	TRBV7-8	15	NA	TGTGCCAGCAGCTTGACAGGTTCCCTCACAGATACGCAGTATTTT	CASSLTGSLTDTQYF
NA	TRBJ1-1	TRBV5-5	14	NA	TGTGCCAGCAGCTTGGAGGTCCAGAACACTGAAGCTTTCTTT	CASSLEVQNTEAFF
NA	TRBJ2-7	TRBV6-6	12	few	TGTGCCAGCAGCCGGGACGGCTACGAGCAGTACTTC	CASSRDGYEQYF
NA	TRBJ2-2	TRBV14	15	NA	TGTGCCAGCAGCCAAGCTTTGGGGGGAGCCGGGGAGCTGTTTTTT	CASSQALGGAGELFF
TRBD2	TRBJ2-3	TRBV6-5	13	once	TGTGCCAGCAGTCCCGGACTAGCGGTTACGCAGTATTTT	CASSPGLAVTQYF
TRBD1	TRBJ2-6	TRBV7-2	15	NA	TGTGCCAGCAGCAACAGGGGGCTGGGGGCCAACGTCCTGACTTTC	CASSNRGLGANVLTF
NA	TRBJ2-1	TRBV25-1	13	NA	TGTGCCAGCATAGGGGGGTCCTACAATGAGCAGTTCTTC	CASIGGSYNEQFF
NA	TRBJ1-1	TRBV18	13	NA	TGTGCCAGCTCACCTGAGACACGGACTGAAGCTTTCTTT	CASSPETRTEAFF
NA	TRBJ1-4	TRBV6-4	13	NA	TGTGCCAGCAGTCTTAGAGGGAATGAAAAACTGTTTTTT	CASSLRGNEKLFF
TRBD2	TRBJ2-1	TRBV20-1	8	NA	TGCAGTGTCGGGACTAGGTTCTTC	CSVGTRFF
NA	TRBJ1-5	TRBV19	13	few	TGTGCCAGTAGTTTCGACAGATATCAGCCCCAGCATTTT	CASSFDRYQPQHF
NA	TRBJ1-5	TRBV6-1	15	NA	TGTGCCAGCAGTGAAGAAGTTTATAGCAATCAGCCCCAGCATTTT	CASSEEVYSNQPQHF
NA	TRBJ2-7	TRBV18	16	NA	TGTGCCAGCTCACCACCACTTTCCAGGGTCTTCGACGAGCAGTACTTC	CASSPPLSRVFDEQYF
NA	TRBJ2-1	TRBV7-8	12	NA	TGTGCCAGCAGGGGACTCCTCAATGAGCAGTTCTTC	CASRGLLNEQFF
NA	TRBJ1-1	TRBV5-1	12	NA	TGCGCCAGCAGCTTCGATGGGGCCCGAGCTTTCTTT	CASSFDGARAFF
TRBD1	TRBJ2-7	TRBV28	12	NA	TGTGCCAGCAGGACAGGGGGAGACGAGCAGTACTTC	CASRTGGDEQYF
TRBD1	TRBJ2-1	TRBV10-3	15	NA	TGTGCCATCAGTGACTATGGGGACAGGGACAATGAGCAGTTCTTC	CAISDYGDRDNEQFF
NA	TRBJ2-4	TRBV20-1	11	few	TGCAGTGCTAGAGATTTAGACATTCAGTACTTC	CSARDLDIQYF
NA	TRBJ2-1	TRBV28	14	few	TGTGCCAGCGATGACGGGAGCTCCTACAATGAGCAGTTCTTC	CASDDGSSYNEQFF
NA	TRBJ1-5	TRBV6-1	13	NA	TGTGCCAGCCTCGGACAGATATATCAGCCCCAGCATTTT	CASLGQIYQPQHF
NA	TRBJ2-2	TRBV5-1	14	NA	TGCGCCAGCAGCCCGAGCGGGCTCACCGGGGAGCTGTTTTTT	CASSPSGLTGELFF
NA	TRBJ1-1	TRBV30	13	few	TGTGCCTGGGCGAGGGGGATGAACACTGAAGCTTTCTTT	CAWARGMNTEAFF
NA	TRBJ1-1	TRBV11-2	14	NA	TGTGCCAGCAGCTTGAAAGGACAGAACACTGAAGCTTTCTTT	CASSLKGQNTEAFF
NA	TRBJ2-5	TRBV18	13	once	TGTGCCAGCTCGCTACACTGGGGGGAGACCCAGTACTTC	CASSLHWGETQYF
TRBD2	TRBJ2-3	TRBV7-2	18	NA	TGTGCCAGCAGTTCCCGTCCTCCGATAGCGGGGAGCACAGATACGCAGTATTTT	CASSSRPPIAGSTDTQYF